This T cell receptor beta chain was sequenced for a study of T cell therapy after organ transplantation. This clone was picked up one time. Its antigen is as yet unknown. Trimming shortened V by 0 bases and J by 1 base, and 9 bases separated the two germline ends. CDR1 and CDR2 from the germline V gene are KGHSH and LQKENI. The CDR3 runs 15 residues. Sequencing was performed with immunoSEQ multiplex PCR; in TCRdb, only in-frame clones are kept and a portion is missing. The sample has over 20,000 clones, less than 90% seen once. As for time point: 20-29 weeks after completion of therapy. The sequence was collected from a human patient who had received a solid organ transplant and had CMV disease. The graft donor may have contributed some T cells. This rearrangement joins TRBV18 to TRBJ2-5, with D possibly matching TRBD2 (5 bases). The sequenced sample was CD8+ T cells from blood, obtained after autologous CMV-specific T cell therapy. As DNA, the CDR3 is TGTGCCAGCTCACCACCACCGGGAATCCAAGAGACCCAGTACTTC. Protein product: CASSPPPGIQETQYF.